This is a list of T cell receptor beta chains from one sample in a study of OX40 agonist ivuxolimab in advanced cancers. The method was immunoSEQ multiplex PCR; TCRdb's version includes in-frame clones alone and lacks a portion of them. The sample lists about 18,000 clones; more than 75% were seen once. The sequencing used CD4+ or CD8+ T cells sorted from blood, collected in a trial of the OX40 agonist ivuxolimab. These receptors originate from an adult with an advanced solid tumor such as melanoma, head and neck, liver or kidney cancer. CDR3s include the opening cysteine and the closing phenylalanine or tryptophan. Each record gives: CDR3 protein, CDR3 DNA, CDR3 length, V gene, J gene, clone size, D gene. The D gene is left open where the match is weak. Clone size appears in some rows only: once, few, many, or a class for an expanded clone.

CDR3 protein: CASSLAGTYGYTF
CDR3 DNA: TGCGCCAGCAGCTTGGCGGGGACGTATGGCTACACCTTC
CDR3 length: 13
V gene: TRBV5-1
J gene: TRBJ1-2
clone size: .
D gene: .

CDR3 protein: CASSDWGKSGANVLTF
CDR3 DNA: TGTGCCAGCAGCGACTGGGGGAAGTCTGGGGCCAACGTCCTGACTTTC
CDR3 length: 16
V gene: TRBV25-1
J gene: TRBJ2-6
clone size: once
D gene: .

CDR3 protein: CASSVGVNYGYTF
CDR3 DNA: TGTGCCAGCAGTGTAGGGGTTAACTATGGCTACACCTTC
CDR3 length: 13
V gene: TRBV2
J gene: TRBJ1-2
clone size: .
D gene: .

CDR3 protein: CASSPGALNTEAFF
CDR3 DNA: TGTGCCAGCAGTCCCGGCGCTCTGAACACTGAAGCTTTCTTT
CDR3 length: 14
V gene: TRBV28
J gene: TRBJ1-1
clone size: few
D gene: .

CDR3 protein: CASSLDVGTGRNEQFF
CDR3 DNA: TGTGCCAGCAGCCTCGATGTCGGGACAGGGCGCAATGAGCAGTTCTTC
CDR3 length: 16
V gene: TRBV5-5
J gene: TRBJ2-1
clone size: .
D gene: TRBD1

CDR3 protein: CASSLGQSNYEQYF
CDR3 DNA: TGTGCCAGCAGCTTAGGACAGAGCAACTACGAGCAGTACTTC
CDR3 length: 14
V gene: TRBV5-4
J gene: TRBJ2-7
clone size: .
D gene: .

CDR3 protein: CASSEEGVAGGSYNEQFF
CDR3 DNA: TGTGCCAGCAGTGAAGAAGGGGTAGCGGGAGGTAGCTACAATGAGCAGTTCTTC
CDR3 length: 18
V gene: TRBV6-1
J gene: TRBJ2-1
clone size: .
D gene: TRBD2

CDR3 protein: CASSLVSGGLDTQYF
CDR3 DNA: TGCGCCAGCAGCTTGGTTTCAGGGGGCCTAGATACGCAGTATTTT
CDR3 length: 15
V gene: TRBV5-1
J gene: TRBJ2-3
clone size: .
D gene: TRBD1

CDR3 protein: CASSVTDRVYGYTF
CDR3 DNA: TGTGCCAGCAGCGTAACGGACAGGGTTTATGGCTACACCTTC
CDR3 length: 14
V gene: TRBV9
J gene: TRBJ1-2
clone size: few
D gene: TRBD1

CDR3 protein: CASTGDPRGEQYF
CDR3 DNA: TGTGCCAGCACTGGGGACCCCCGAGGCGAGCAGTACTTC
CDR3 length: 13
V gene: TRBV2
J gene: TRBJ2-7
clone size: .
D gene: .

CDR3 protein: CASSTRGRTDTQYF
CDR3 DNA: TGTGCCAGCAGCACAAGAGGCCGCACAGATACGCAGTATTTT
CDR3 length: 14
V gene: TRBV27
J gene: TRBJ2-3
clone size: .
D gene: .

CDR3 protein: CASRQGNTEAFF
CDR3 DNA: TGTGCCAGCAGACAGGGAAACACTGAAGCTTTCTTT
CDR3 length: 12
V gene: TRBV28
J gene: TRBJ1-1
clone size: .
D gene: .

CDR3 protein: CASSSRGRTSGTGQYF
CDR3 DNA: TGTGCCAGCAGCTCCCGGGGGAGGACTAGCGGTACGGGGCAGTACTTC
CDR3 length: 16
V gene: TRBV7-2
J gene: TRBJ2-7
clone size: few
D gene: TRBD2

CDR3 protein: CASSISGGSRTGELFF
CDR3 DNA: TGTGCCAGTAGTATTTCAGGCGGGAGCAGGACCGGGGAGCTGTTTTTT
CDR3 length: 16
V gene: TRBV19
J gene: TRBJ2-2
clone size: once
D gene: TRBD2

CDR3 protein: CASSRRKSGQGQTEAFF
CDR3 DNA: TGTGCCAGCAGCCGTAGAAAATCGGGACAGGGGCAGACTGAAGCTTTCTTT
CDR3 length: 17
V gene: TRBV7-9
J gene: TRBJ1-1
clone size: .
D gene: TRBD1

CDR3 protein: CASSPGPLYGYTF
CDR3 DNA: TGTGCCAGCAGCCCCGGACCGCTCTATGGCTACACCTTC
CDR3 length: 13
V gene: TRBV7-9
J gene: TRBJ1-2
clone size: .
D gene: .

CDR3 protein: CASSKQGAGANVLTF
CDR3 DNA: TGCGCCAGCAGCAAACAGGGTGCTGGGGCCAACGTCCTGACTTTC
CDR3 length: 15
V gene: TRBV5-1
J gene: TRBJ2-6
clone size: once
D gene: .